Following are 8 T cell receptor beta chains from one sample sequenced in a study of T cells in narcolepsy (dated 2018 in TCRdb). Receptors were amplified or captured by the immunoSEQ multiplex PCR assay. TCRdb retrieved this table from immuneACCESS and kept in-frame rearrangements only. Not all clones are present; in checked studies, unresolved V genes account for under half, and no reason is known for the remainder. For this sample there are some 20,000 clones; roughly 87% appear just once. The ten largest clones capture roughly 1.7% of the sample. The sample was memory (CD45RA-) CD4+ T cells from blood. The cell subset or site label here, explained by the study, means: memory T cells sorted ex vivo from peripheral blood. The origin of the receptors is a human donor in good health.

V is TRBV18 and J is TRBJ2-3; tentative D call: TRBD2 (6 bases). The germline V gene encodes CDR1 KGHSH and CDR2 LQKENI. The CDR3 covers 16 residues. The V end was cut by 4 bases, the J end by 2 bases, with 16 bases between. The CDR3 region has the DNA TGTGCCAGCTCACTTCAAAAACTAGCATCCACAGATACGCAGTATTTT. It specifies CASSLQKLASTDTQYF.

This clone occurred once. This sequence joins TRBV2 and TRBJ1-1, with 7 bases identical to TRBD1. The CDR3 is 14 amino acids. CDR1 SNHLY and CDR2 FYNNEI come from the germline V gene. The ends lost 6 bases at V and 4 bases at J; junction bases unmatched: 8. The CDR3, as DNA: TGTGCCAGCAGCCAAAGAGGGGGCGGCACTGAAGCTTTCTTT. Protein product: CASSQRGGGTEAFF.

The chain couples TRBV5-4 to TRBJ1-2; D is perhaps TRBD1 (5 bases). The CDR3 extends over 15 amino acids. In germline, CDR1 is SGHNT, CDR2 YYREEE (reference sequence). Trimming left V 4 bases short and J 4 bases short, with 17 bases between. In DNA, the CDR3 is TGTGCCAGCAGCCTCGCAAGGGGCCAGTTCTATGGCTACACCTTC. Translated, it gives CASSLARGQFYGYTF.

The chain combines TRBV29-1 with TRBJ2-3, with 9 nucleotides matching TRBD1. Germline trimming cut 0 bases from V and 4 bases from J; bases unmatched to any gene: 8. The length of the CDR3 is 16 residues. Germline values: CDR1 SQVTM, CDR2 ANQGSEA. Written as DNA, the CDR3 is TGCAGCGTTGAAGATCGAGGACAGGGGAGCCCAGATACGCAGTATTTT. This codes for CSVEDRGQGSPDTQYF.

V is TRBV7-2 and J is TRBJ1-1; D call uncertain. The V end was cut by 2 bases, the J end by 0 bases, with 10 bases between. The CDR3 is 15 amino acids. Germline assignment: CDR1 SGHTA and CDR2 FQGNSA. CDR3 loop: CASSLPGWVNTEAFF. The DNA of the CDR3 is TGTGCCAGCAGCTTACCGGGGTGGGTGAACACTGAAGCTTTCTTT.

This chain links TRBV4-3 with TRBJ2-5; tentatively, D is TRBD2 (6 bases). In germline, CDR1 is LGHNA, CDR2 YSLEER. The length of the CDR3 is 16 residues. Deletions cut 0 bases from V and 1 base from J, with 12 bases between. The chain's CDR3 is CASSQDQRGLQETQYF. The CDR3 DNA reads as TGCGCCAGCAGCCAAGACCAGAGGGGACTCCAAGAGACCCAGTACTTC.

The chain is built from TRBV6-1 and TRBJ1-6; no reliable D call. The CDR3 spans 14 residues. V was pared by 6 bases and J by 3 bases, with 9 bases between. The germline CDR1 and CDR2 sequences are MNHNS and SASEGT. Here the CDR3 DNA reads TGTGCCAGCAGCCCGCTGATCTATAATTCACCCCTCCACTTT. It is translated as CASSPLIYNSPLHF.

The rearrangement links TRBV9 to TRBJ2-5; D tentatively reads TRBD1 or TRBD2 (7 bases each). From germline, CDR1 is SGDLS and CDR2 YYNGEE. V was pared by 5 bases and J by 1 base, with 15 bases between. The CDR3 has 15 amino acids. In DNA form, the CDR3 reads TGTGCCAGCAGTTATCAGGGGGGGGCCCAAGAGACCCAGTACTTC. Protein product: CASSYQGGAQETQYF.